A selection of T cell receptor beta chains follows, all from one sample in a study of T cell responses to AZD1222 COVID-19 vaccine. Clones were read by immunoSEQ multiplex PCR, and TCRdb kept only the in-frame ones, dropping some. The data contain fewer than 150,000 clones, 88% of them seen just once; the ten biggest clones take up around 8%. The sample was peripheral blood, taken on day 0 of AZD1222 vaccination. The receptors come from an adult in good health. The CDR3 runs from the conserved cysteine through the conserved F or W. D genes are given only for firm matches. The size field is filled for only some rows; it gives once, few, many or a size class.

J	size	V	D	DNA	CDR3
TRBJ2-7	NA	TRBV28	NA	TGTGCCAGCAGTCTAGACAGCTTCTCCTACGAGCAGTACTTC	CASSLDSFSYEQYF
TRBJ2-7	NA	TRBV14	NA	TGTGCCAGCAGCGGCGTGGGGCCAGACGAGCAGTACTTC	CASSGVGPDEQYF
TRBJ1-2	once	TRBV28	NA	TGTGCCAGCAAGGAGGAGTCAGGGAGGAGAACCTATGGCTACACCTTC	CASKEESGRRTYGYTF
TRBJ1-1	NA	TRBV11-2	NA	TGTGCCAGCAGCTTAGATCGTGGGGGGAACACTGAAGCTTTCTTT	CASSLDRGGNTEAFF
TRBJ2-1	NA	TRBV5-6	NA	TGTGCCAGCAGTGAGGAGGGTAAAGGGGTGAGGTACAATGAGCAGTTCTTC	CASSEEGKGVRYNEQFF
TRBJ2-1	NA	TRBV5-1	TRBD2	TGCGCCAGCCACCAGGGAGCGGGACCCTACAATGAGCAGTTCTTC	CASHQGAGPYNEQFF
TRBJ2-5	NA	TRBV29-1	TRBD2	TGCAGCGTTGAATATCAGCGGGGGGCAAACCGGGCCCAGTACTTC	CSVEYQRGANRAQYF
TRBJ2-3	once	TRBV5-6	NA	TGTGCCAGCAGCTTGGTCGGAAGGGATCAAGATACGCAGTATTTT	CASSLVGRDQDTQYF
TRBJ2-7	NA	TRBV2	TRBD2	TGTGCCAGCAGGTCACTAGCGGGGGGAACCTACGAGCAGTACTTC	CASRSLAGGTYEQYF
TRBJ1-1	once	TRBV19	TRBD1	TGTGCCAGTAGAACCGGGACAGACCCGACGGCTTTCTTT	CASRTGTDPTAFF
TRBJ1-6	NA	TRBV6-5	TRBD1	TGTGCCAGCAACGGGGGACAGGGTAATTCACCCCTCCACTTT	CASNGGQGNSPLHF
TRBJ2-7	NA	TRBV27	NA	TGTGCCAGCCACCAAGGGGAGCAGTACTTC	CASHQGEQYF
TRBJ2-2	NA	TRBV27	NA	TGTGCCAGCAGTTTATTGGTCTCAGGAACCGGGGAGCTGTTTTTT	CASSLLVSGTGELFF
TRBJ2-7	NA	TRBV27	NA	TGTGCCAGCAGTTTTTATGGCTCACTAGAAATTGGTGTCGAGCAGTACTTC	CASSFYGSLEIGVEQYF
TRBJ2-7	NA	TRBV6-5	TRBD1	TGTGCCAGCAGCTTACAGGGGGCGGGAGACGAGCAGTACTTC	CASSLQGAGDEQYF
TRBJ1-5	once	TRBV6-2/TRBV6-3	NA	TGTGCCAGCAGTTATGTAAGGGGCGCGGGGCCCCAGCATTTT	CASSYVRGAGPQHF
TRBJ1-3	NA	TRBV5-4	NA	TGTGCCAGCAGCTCTCAGGGGCGCTCTGGAAACACCATATATTTT	CASSSQGRSGNTIYF
TRBJ2-7	NA	TRBV5-1	TRBD2	TGCGCCAGCAGCTCCACAGTTACTAGCGGGAGGGACGAGCAGTACTTC	CASSSTVTSGRDEQYF
TRBJ1-5	NA	TRBV6-5	NA	TGTGCCAGCAGTTACTCGGTTAGCAATCAGCCCCAGCATTTT	CASSYSVSNQPQHF
TRBJ1-6	NA	TRBV7-9	NA	TGTGCCAGCAGCTCCCACGGGGCGATTAATTCACCCCTCCACTTT	CASSSHGAINSPLHF
TRBJ1-1	few	TRBV7-2	NA	TGTGCCAGCAGCTTAGCCGGGAGGGGAAACACTGAAGCTTTCTTT	CASSLAGRGNTEAFF
TRBJ2-2	NA	TRBV5-4	NA	TGTGCCAGCAGCCCCTGGGGGAGCCGTTTGACCGGGGAGCTGTTTTTT	CASSPWGSRLTGELFF
TRBJ2-6	NA	TRBV7-3	NA	TGTGCCAGCAGCCGCCCTGCTGCTGGGGCCAACGTCCTGACTTTC	CASSRPAAGANVLTF
TRBJ2-3	NA	TRBV3-1/TRBV3-2	NA	TGTGCCAGCAGCCAACAAGCACCGGGTCTCACAGATACGCAGTATTTT	CASSQQAPGLTDTQYF
TRBJ1-2	NA	TRBV6-5	TRBD1	TGTGCCAGCAGTTCTTCTCGTGGGACAGTCTATGGCTACACCTTC	CASSSSRGTVYGYTF